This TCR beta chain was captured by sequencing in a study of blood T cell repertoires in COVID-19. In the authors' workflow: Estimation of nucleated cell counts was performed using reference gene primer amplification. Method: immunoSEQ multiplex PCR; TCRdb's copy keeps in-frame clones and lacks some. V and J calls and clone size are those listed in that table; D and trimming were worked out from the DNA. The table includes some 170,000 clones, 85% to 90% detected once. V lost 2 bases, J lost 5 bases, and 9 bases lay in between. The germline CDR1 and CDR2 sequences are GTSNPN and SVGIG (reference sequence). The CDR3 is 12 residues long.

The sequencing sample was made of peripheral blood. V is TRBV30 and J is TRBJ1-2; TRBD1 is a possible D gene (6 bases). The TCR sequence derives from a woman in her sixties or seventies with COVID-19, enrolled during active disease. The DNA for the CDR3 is TGTGCCTGGAGTTGGACAGAATATGGCTACACCTTC. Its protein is CAWSWTEYGYTF.